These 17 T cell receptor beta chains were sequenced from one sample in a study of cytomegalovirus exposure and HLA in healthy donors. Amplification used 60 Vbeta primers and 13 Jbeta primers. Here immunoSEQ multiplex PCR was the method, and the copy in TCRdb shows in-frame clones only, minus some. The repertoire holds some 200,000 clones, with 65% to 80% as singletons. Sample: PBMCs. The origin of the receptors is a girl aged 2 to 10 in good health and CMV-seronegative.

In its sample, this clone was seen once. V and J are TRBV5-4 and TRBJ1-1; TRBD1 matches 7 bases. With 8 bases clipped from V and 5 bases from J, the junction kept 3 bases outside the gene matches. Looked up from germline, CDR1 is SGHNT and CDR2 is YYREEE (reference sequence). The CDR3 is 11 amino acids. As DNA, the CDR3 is TGTGCCAGTACACAGGGGACTGAAGCTTTCTTT. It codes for CASTQGTEAFF.

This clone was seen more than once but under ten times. Here the CDR3 DNA reads TGTGCCAGTAGGGCGACAGGGGGAACAGATACGCAGTATTTT. It specifies CASRATGGTDTQYF. The J gene is TRBJ2-3, the V gene TRBV19; 9 bases align to TRBD1. V was pared by 6 bases and J by 3 bases, with 4 bases of the junction left unmatched. This CDR3 is 14 amino acids long. CDR1 is LNHDA and CDR2 is SQIVND in the germline V gene (reference sequence).

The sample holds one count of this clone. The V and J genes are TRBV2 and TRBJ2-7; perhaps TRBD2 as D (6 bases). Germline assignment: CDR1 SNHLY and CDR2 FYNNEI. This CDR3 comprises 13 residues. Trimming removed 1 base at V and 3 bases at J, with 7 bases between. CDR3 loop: CASSEVEGYEQYF. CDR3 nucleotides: TGTGCCAGCAGTGAAGTGGAGGGCTACGAGCAGTACTTC. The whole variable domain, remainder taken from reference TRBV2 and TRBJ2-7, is EPEVTQTPSHQVTQMGQEVILRCVPISNHLYFYWYRQILGQKVEFLVSFYNNEISEKSEIFDDQFSVERPDGSNFTLKIRSTKLEDSAMYFCASSEVEGYEQYFGPGTRLTVT.

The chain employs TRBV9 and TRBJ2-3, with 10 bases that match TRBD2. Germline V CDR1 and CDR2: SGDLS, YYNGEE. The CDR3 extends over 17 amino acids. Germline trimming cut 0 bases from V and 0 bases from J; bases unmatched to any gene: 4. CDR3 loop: CASSVEAGGPSTDTQYF. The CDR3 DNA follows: TGTGCCAGCAGCGTAGAAGCGGGAGGGCCAAGCACAGATACGCAGTATTTT.

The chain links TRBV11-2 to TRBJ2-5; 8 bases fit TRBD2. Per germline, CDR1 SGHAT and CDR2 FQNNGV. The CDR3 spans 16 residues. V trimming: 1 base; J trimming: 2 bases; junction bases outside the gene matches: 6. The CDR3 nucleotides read TGTGCCAGCAGCTTAGGGGGACTAGGAATTCAAGAGACCCAGTACTTC. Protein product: CASSLGGLGIQETQYF.

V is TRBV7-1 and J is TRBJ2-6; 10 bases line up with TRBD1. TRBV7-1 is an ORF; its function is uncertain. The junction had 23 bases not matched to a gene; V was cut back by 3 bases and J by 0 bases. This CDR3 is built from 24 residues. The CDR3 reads CASSSTTGTGAPSSHRSGANVLTF. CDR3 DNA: TGTGCCAGCAGCTCGACTACCGGGACAGGGGCCCCGTCTTCCCACCGCTCTGGGGCCAACGTCCTGACTTTC.

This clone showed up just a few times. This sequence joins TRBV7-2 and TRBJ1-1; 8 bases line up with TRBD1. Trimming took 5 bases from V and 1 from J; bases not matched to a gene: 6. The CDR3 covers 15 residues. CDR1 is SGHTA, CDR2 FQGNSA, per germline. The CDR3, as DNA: TGTGCCAGCAGCCAGCAGGGGGCGGGGAACACTGAAGCTTTCTTT. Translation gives CASSQQGAGNTEAFF.

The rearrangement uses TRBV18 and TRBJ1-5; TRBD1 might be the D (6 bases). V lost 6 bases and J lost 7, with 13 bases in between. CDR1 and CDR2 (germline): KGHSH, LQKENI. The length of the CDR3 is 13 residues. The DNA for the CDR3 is TGTGCCAGCTCGCAACAGGGTAAACAGCCCCAGCATTTT. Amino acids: CASSQQGKQPQHF.

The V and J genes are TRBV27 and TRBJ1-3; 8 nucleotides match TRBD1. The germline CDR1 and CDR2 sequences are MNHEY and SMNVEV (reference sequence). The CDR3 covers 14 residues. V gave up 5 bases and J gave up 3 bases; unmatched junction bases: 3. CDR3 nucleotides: TGTGCCAGCAGTGAGACAGGGGTTGGAAACACCATATATTTT. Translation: CASSETGVGNTIYF.

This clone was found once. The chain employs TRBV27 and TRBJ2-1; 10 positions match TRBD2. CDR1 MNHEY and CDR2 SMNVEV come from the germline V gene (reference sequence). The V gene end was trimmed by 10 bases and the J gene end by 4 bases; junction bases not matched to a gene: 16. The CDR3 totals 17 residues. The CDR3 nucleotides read TGTGCCACTTCCGGGACGGCTAGCGGGAGACTTTACAATGAGCAGTTCTTC. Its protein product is CATSGTASGRLYNEQFF.

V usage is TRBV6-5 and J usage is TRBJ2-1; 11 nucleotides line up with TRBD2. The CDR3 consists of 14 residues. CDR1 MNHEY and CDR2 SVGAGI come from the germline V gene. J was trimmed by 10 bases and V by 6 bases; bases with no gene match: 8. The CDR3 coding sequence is TGTGCCAGCAGCCTTAGCGGGGGGGCGCGGGAGCAGTTCTTC. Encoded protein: CASSLSGGAREQFF.

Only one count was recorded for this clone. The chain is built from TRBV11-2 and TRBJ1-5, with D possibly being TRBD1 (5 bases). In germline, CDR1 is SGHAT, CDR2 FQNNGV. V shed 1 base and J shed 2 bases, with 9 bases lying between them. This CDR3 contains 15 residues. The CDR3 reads CASSLGREGNQPQHF. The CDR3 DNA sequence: TGTGCCAGCAGCTTAGGCAGGGAGGGCAATCAGCCCCAGCATTTT. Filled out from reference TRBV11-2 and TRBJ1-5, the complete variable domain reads EAGVAQSPRYKIIEKRQSVAFWCNPISGHATLYWYQQILGQGPKLLIQFQNNGVVDDSQLPKDRFSAERLKGVDSTLKIQPAKLEDSAVYLCASSLGREGNQPQHFGDGTRLSIL.

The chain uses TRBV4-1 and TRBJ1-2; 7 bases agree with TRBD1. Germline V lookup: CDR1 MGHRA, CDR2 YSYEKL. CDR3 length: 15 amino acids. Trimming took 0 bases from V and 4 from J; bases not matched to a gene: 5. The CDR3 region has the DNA TGCGCCAGCAGCCAAGATCGGACAGGAACCTATGGCTACACCTTC. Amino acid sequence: CASSQDRTGTYGYTF.

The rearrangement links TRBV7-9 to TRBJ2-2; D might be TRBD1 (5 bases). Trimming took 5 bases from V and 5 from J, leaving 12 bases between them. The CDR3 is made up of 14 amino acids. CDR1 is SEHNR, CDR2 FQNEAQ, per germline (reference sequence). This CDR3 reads CASSLDSRTGELFF. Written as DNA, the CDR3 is TGTGCCAGCAGCCTTGACAGCAGAACCGGGGAGCTGTTTTTT.

CDR3: CTSSQARLAATGELFF. CDR3 in DNA: TGCACCAGCAGCCAGGCTAGACTAGCGGCTACCGGGGAGCTGTTTTTT. The chain is built from TRBV1 and TRBJ2-2; the D call in the table, TRBD2, was not verified against the DNA. TRBV1 is annotated as a pseudogene. The CDR3 extends over 16 amino acids.

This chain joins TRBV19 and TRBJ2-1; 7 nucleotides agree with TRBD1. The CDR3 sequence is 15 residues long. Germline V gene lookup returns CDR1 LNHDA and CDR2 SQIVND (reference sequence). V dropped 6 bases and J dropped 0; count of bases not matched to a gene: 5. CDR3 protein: CASRMDRSSYNEQFF. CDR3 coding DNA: TGTGCCAGTAGAATGGACAGGAGCTCCTACAATGAGCAGTTCTTC.

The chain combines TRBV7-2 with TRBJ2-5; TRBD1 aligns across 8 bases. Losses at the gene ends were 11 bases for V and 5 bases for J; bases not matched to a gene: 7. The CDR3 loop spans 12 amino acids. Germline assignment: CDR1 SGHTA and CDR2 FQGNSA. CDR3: CAQGASGETQYF. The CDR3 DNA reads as TGTGCCCAGGGGGCTTCGGGGGAGACCCAGTACTTC. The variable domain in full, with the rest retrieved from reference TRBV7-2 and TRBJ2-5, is GAGVSQSPSNKVTEKGKDVELRCDPISGHTALYWYRQSLGQGLEFLIYFQGNSAPDKSGLPSDRFSAERTGGSVSTLTIQRTQQEDSAVYLCAQGASGETQYFGPGTRLLVL.